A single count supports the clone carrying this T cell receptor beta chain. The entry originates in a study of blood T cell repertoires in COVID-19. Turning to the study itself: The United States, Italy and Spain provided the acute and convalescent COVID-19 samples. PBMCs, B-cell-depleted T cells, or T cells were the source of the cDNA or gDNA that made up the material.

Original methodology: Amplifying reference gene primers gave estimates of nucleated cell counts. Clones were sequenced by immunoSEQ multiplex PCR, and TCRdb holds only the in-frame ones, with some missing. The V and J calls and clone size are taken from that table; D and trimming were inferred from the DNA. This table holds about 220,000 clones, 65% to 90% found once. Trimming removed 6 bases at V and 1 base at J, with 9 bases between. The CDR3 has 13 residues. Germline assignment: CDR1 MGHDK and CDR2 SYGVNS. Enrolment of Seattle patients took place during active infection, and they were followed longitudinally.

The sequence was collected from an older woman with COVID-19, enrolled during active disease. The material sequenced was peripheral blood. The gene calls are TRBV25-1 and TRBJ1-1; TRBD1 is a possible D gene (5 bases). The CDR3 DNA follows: TGTGCCAGCAGCGTCGACAGGAACACTGAAGCTTTCTTT. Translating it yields CASSVDRNTEAFF.